This T cell receptor beta chain was captured in a study of cytomegalovirus exposure and HLA in healthy donors. Study summary: From donors who were HLA-typed, an early data release held about 89 million unique TCRs.

General study points: In a later analysis, an Asian-associated ancestry cluster reportedly showed fewer N-insertions than the approximately 700-donor mean. Within an earlier analysis, most TCR beta V segments proved productive either about 90% or about 30% of the time.

Per germline, CDR1 MGHRA and CDR2 YSYEKL. V was shortened by 1 base and J by 7 bases, with 8 bases between the two germline ends. The CDR3 is 13 amino acids. This PCR relied on a set of 60 Vbeta primers and 13 Jbeta primers. Sequencing used immunoSEQ multiplex PCR; TCRdb keeps in-frame clones, though not all of them. The sample yields approximately 190,000 clones, 70% to 85% seen once. For this clone: The antigen is undetermined.

The sequence was obtained from a man aged 35 to 55 in good health and CMV-seropositive. Sequencing was carried out using PBMCs. V usage is TRBV4-1 and J usage is TRBJ2-1; tentatively, D is TRBD2 (6 bases). Written as DNA, the CDR3 is TGCGCCAGCAGCCAAGTCGGGGGTAATGAGCAGTTCTTC. Protein product: CASSQVGGNEQFF.